The T cell receptor beta chain under discussion was sequenced for a study of early T cells in non-severe SARS-CoV-2 infection (dated by TCRdb to the early 2020s). Broadly, across the study: Because TCR sequencing was done on bulk RNA from unsorted whole blood, the alpha and beta chains could not be paired. Beyond this particular receptor, the publication reports: VDJdb matching was skewed toward anti-spike CD8 responses and likely underestimated virus-specific expansions, missing private and CD4 specificities.

The study was a case-control design nested within a healthcare worker cohort in London, UK, with weekly nasopharyngeal swab PCR tests and blood sampling. Healthcare workers were recruited between 23 and 31 March 2020, during the week of the UK lockdown, and were followed weekly for up to roughly 15 weeks. The library relied on 5' RACE. TCRdb records NextSeq 500 as the sequencer. To correct for sequencing error and PCR bias, the TCR library protocol tagged individual cDNA molecules with unique molecular identifiers. Sequencing covered both TCR alpha and beta chains, and within each sample the abundances of alpha and beta sequences were tightly co-correlated. For the original study's pipeline: Decombinator V4 was used to annotate the V gene, J gene and CDR3 of the TCR sequences. TCRs were defined as expanded if a significant change between any two time points was detected under a Poisson model with p below 0.0001. Abundances of TCRs were expressed as counts per million after normalisation to the total number of TCRs sequenced in each sample. VDJdb, accessed 1 November 2021, was searched for CMV, EBV and SARS-CoV-2 annotated TCRs, with TCRs annotated for multiple antigens excluded. TCRdb ran its own pipeline on the public reads, namely fastp trimming at Q25 and MiXCR clone calling, and kept in-frame beta chains. Every CDR3 protein is listed once, alongside the most common genes and DNA of its rows. The authors' filters were not applied to this entry. The sample has 40,000 to 45,000 distinct CDR3 sequences on record, around 6.3% of them singletons. The ten largest clones take up roughly 8.2% of the sample.

Many counts were recorded for this clonotype. What antigen it recognizes has not been identified. No base quality values were provided; no much bigger clone lies one nucleotide off. The receptor comes from an adult who was a healthcare worker with PCR-confirmed SARS-CoV-2 infection or an uninfected control (not recorded which). Sequenced here: whole blood, sampled at baseline.

In nucleotides, the sequence is TGTGCCAGCAGCGTTTCCCCGGGACAGGGGGCGCGGAATGAGCAGTTCTTC. This yields the protein CASSVSPGQGARNEQFF. The chain employs TRBV9 and TRBJ2-1; TRBD1 fits 12 bases in the junction. The germline V and J ends show losses of 2 bases and 7 bases respectively, and no gene match explains 10 bases of the junction. Inclusive of the bounding cysteine and phenylalanine, the CDR3 is 17 residues long. The only DNA kept is the CDR3, 51 bases in frame from the first base. From the germline V gene, CDR1 is SGDLS and CDR2 is YYNGEE.